The 27 T cell receptor beta chains below were found in one sample sequenced in a study of cytotoxic CD8 clonotypes in ibrutinib-treated CLL. The table came from immunoSEQ multiplex PCR; TCRdb's copy has only in-frame clones and leaves some out. The repertoire holds under 300,000 clones, with 60% to 75% as singletons. Here the sequenced sample was PBMCs, taken after 24 months of ibrutinib treatment. These receptor sequences come from a human donor with chronic lymphocytic leukemia.

The chain joins TRBV11-2 to TRBJ2-3; a possible D gene is TRBD2 (6 bases). Trimming shortened V by 4 bases and J by 4 bases, and 18 bases separated the two germline ends. Germline V gives CDR1 SGHAT, CDR2 FQNNGV. This CDR3 spans 16 amino acids. The CDR3: CASSSLLGGIPDTQYF. The CDR3 DNA follows: TGTGCCAGCAGCTCCCTATTAGGCGGGATACCAGATACGCAGTATTTT.

This clone was found a few times. The CDR3 nucleotides read TGTGCCAGCAGTGAAGGGTGGGTTGGGGCTTTCTTT. This translates into CASSEGWVGAFF. The chain carries TRBV6-1 and TRBJ1-1, with no clear D. Germline V gene data show CDR1 as MNHNS and CDR2 as SASEGT. Trimming pared 1 base from V and 11 bases from J, leaving 11 bases between. The CDR3 has 12 amino acids.

The chain recombines TRBV15 with TRBJ1-1, with a tentative D call TRBD1 (6 bases). This CDR3 is built from 16 residues. The germline V gene has CDR1 LNHNV and CDR2 YYDKDF (reference sequence). Trimming pared 1 base from V and 0 bases from J, leaving 12 bases between. CDR3: CATSRGKGQVNTEAFF. The DNA of the CDR3 is TGTGCCACCAGCAGAGGGAAGGGACAAGTGAACACTGAAGCTTTCTTT.

The CDR3 sequence: CASSSGVNTEAFF. The CDR3 DNA follows: TGTGCCAGCAGCTCGGGAGTGAACACTGAAGCTTTCTTT. V gene TRBV5-4 combines with J gene TRBJ1-1; D is unclear. The CDR3 sequence is 13 residues long. V lost 3 bases and J lost 0, with 6 bases in between. The germline gives CDR1 SGHNT, CDR2 YYREEE (reference sequence).

The genes are TRBV7-3 and TRBJ2-2, with TRBD1 matching over 11 bases. The ends lost 4 bases at V and 7 bases at J; junction bases unmatched: 14. This CDR3 region has 18 residues. Germline CDR1 and CDR2: SGHTA and FQGTGA. As DNA, the CDR3 is TGTGCCAGCAGCTCAATGGGCTCGGGACAGGGGGAATTCGGGGAGCTGTTTTTT. Translating gives CASSSMGSGQGEFGELFF.

The rearrangement joins TRBV27 to TRBJ1-3; the D is unclear. CDR1 and CDR2 (germline): MNHEY, SMNVEV (reference sequence). Trimming removed 0 bases at V and 4 bases at J, with 10 bases between. The CDR3 covers 15 residues. The CDR3 coding sequence is TGTGCCAGCAGTTTATCCGGGATAGGGGGAAACACCATATATTTT. This encodes CASSLSGIGGNTIYF.

The J gene is TRBJ2-7, the V gene TRBV30; D remains unclear. Per the germline V gene, CDR1 is GTSNPN and CDR2 is SVGIG (reference sequence). CDR3 length: 15 amino acids. Trimming removed 2 bases at V and 2 bases at J, with 16 bases between. CDR3 protein: CAWSTSQDKTYEQYF. CDR3 coding DNA: TGTGCCTGGAGTACTTCCCAGGATAAAACCTACGAGCAGTACTTC.

The chain recombines TRBV11-3 with TRBJ2-2; a weak D match, TRBD2 (6 bases). Germline V CDR1 and CDR2: SGHNT, YENEEA. Trimming removed 5 bases at V and 7 bases at J, with 11 bases between. The CDR3 is 13 amino acids. In nucleotides, the CDR3 is TGTGCCAGCAGCCTCATGGGGGGCGGGGAGCTGTTTTTT. Translating it yields CASSLMGGGELFF.

The genes are TRBV16 and TRBJ2-2; D ambiguous. The germline V gene encodes CDR1 KGHSY and CDR2 FQNENV. V shed 1 base and J shed 6 bases, with 6 bases lying between them. The CDR3 contains 13 residues. The CDR3 coding sequence is TGTGCCAGCAGCCAATTTAAGTCCGGGGAGCTGTTTTTT. Translation: CASSQFKSGELFF.

This chain connects TRBV7-2 to TRBJ1-2; no reliable D call. V was pared by 5 bases and J by 0 bases, with 16 bases between. Per the germline V gene, CDR1 is SGHTA and CDR2 is FQGNSA. The CDR3 loop spans 16 amino acids. In nucleotides, the CDR3 is TGTGCCAGCAGCCCCGAGTCGACGTATGCTAACTATGGCTACACCTTC. As protein: CASSPESTYANYGYTF. The variable domain in full, with the rest retrieved from reference TRBV7-2 and TRBJ1-2, is GAGVSQSPSNKVTEKGKDVELRCDPISGHTALYWYRQSLGQGLEFLIYFQGNSAPDKSGLPSDRFSAERTGGSVSTLTIQRTQQEDSAVYLCASSPESTYANYGYTFGSGTRLTVV.

The chain employs TRBV5-6 and TRBJ1-3; no clear D. V gave up 3 bases and J gave up 0 bases, with 10 bases separating them. The CDR3 spans 15 residues. Per germline, CDR1 SGHDT and CDR2 YYEEEE. CDR3 protein: CASSSITGSGNTIYF. The DNA for the CDR3 is TGTGCCAGCAGCTCAATAACGGGCTCTGGAAACACCATATATTTT.

This chain connects TRBV6-6 to TRBJ2-5; D is undetermined. The germline V gene has CDR1 MNHNY and CDR2 SVGAGI (reference sequence). The CDR3 is 11 amino acids. V dropped 8 bases and J dropped 5 bases, with 9 bases sitting between them. The CDR3 coding sequence is TGTGCCAGCCGTGTAGGTGAGACCCAGTACTTC. This codes for CASRVGETQYF.

The V call is TRBV6-5, the J call TRBJ2-3; no firm D call. V was trimmed by 7 bases and J by 0 bases, leaving 5 bases between them. Germline CDR1 and CDR2: MNHEY and SVGAGI. This CDR3 is 12 amino acids long. The CDR3 DNA reads TGTGCCAGCACAACGAGCACAGATACGCAGTATTTT. Its protein product is CASTTSTDTQYF.

The rearrangement links TRBV19 to TRBJ2-2; TRBD1 might be the D (6 bases). Trimming cost V 6 bases and J 1 base, with 15 bases left between them. This CDR3 spans 16 amino acids. Germline V gene data show CDR1 as LNHDA and CDR2 as SQIVND (reference sequence). The CDR3 loop is CASSYQGSLNTGELFF. The CDR3 DNA is TGTGCCAGTAGCTACCAGGGGTCCCTGAACACCGGGGAGCTGTTTTTT.

The chain employs TRBV7-3 and TRBJ2-2; TRBD1 might be the D (6 bases). Trimming left V 5 bases short and J 5 bases short, with 9 bases between. Germline V gives CDR1 SGHTA, CDR2 FQGTGA. The CDR3 length is 13 residues. DNA for the CDR3: TGTGCCAGCAGCCGAACAGGGACCGGGGAGCTGTTTTTT. Translated, it gives CASSRTGTGELFF.

This sequence joins TRBV29-1 and TRBJ2-3, with TRBD1 as a possible D gene (5 bases). V lost 4 bases, J lost 2 bases, and 10 bases lay in between. CDR1 and CDR2 (germline): SQVTM, ANQGSEA. This CDR3 has 13 residues. Here the CDR3 reads CSVVAGNTDTQYF. CDR3 DNA: TGCAGCGTTGTGGCAGGGAACACAGATACGCAGTATTTT.

The J gene is TRBJ2-7, the V gene TRBV19; 7 bases match TRBD2. V lost 9 bases, J lost 2 bases, and 1 base stayed unmatched. Germline assignment: CDR1 LNHDA and CDR2 SQIVND (reference sequence). This CDR3 has 11 amino acids. CDR3 in DNA: TGTGCCAGCGGGACTACCTACGAGCAGTACTTC. This codes for CASGTTYEQYF.

This sequence joins TRBV27 and TRBJ1-3, with a possible D match to TRBD1 (5 bases). CDR1 and CDR2 from the germline V gene are MNHEY and SMNVEV (reference sequence). CDR3 size: 16 residues. The ends were cut back, 5 bases at V and 6 bases at J, with 20 bases in the middle. The CDR3 here is CASSPTLVGAENTIYF. The CDR3 DNA sequence: TGTGCCAGCAGTCCGACCCTCGTTGGGGCGGAAAACACCATATATTTT.

In this sample, this clone turned up a few times. The V call is TRBV5-8, the J call TRBJ1-3, with D uncertain. CDR3 size: 12 residues. The germline V and J ends were trimmed by 4 bases and 6 bases, with 8 bases remaining between them. Germline CDR1 reads SGHTS; CDR2 reads YDEGEE. Here the CDR3 reads CASSLSVNTIYF. The CDR3 DNA reads as TGTGCCAGCAGCCTTAGCGTAAACACCATATATTTT.

The chain couples TRBV29-1 to TRBJ2-3; TRBD2 agrees at 7 bases. The V gene's germline CDR1 is SQVTM and CDR2 ANQGSEA. The trim removed 6 bases at V and 1 base at J, leaving 4 bases unmatched. CDR3 size: 13 residues. This CDR3 reads CSVWGGRTDTQYF. The CDR3 DNA reads TGCAGCGTGTGGGGAGGGCGCACAGATACGCAGTATTTT.

The rearrangement joins TRBV6-5 to TRBJ2-7, with 10 positions matching TRBD2. There are 15 residues in the CDR3. After removal of 5 bases from V and 12 bases from J, the junction contained 16 bases not matched to a gene. CDR1 MNHEY and CDR2 SVGAGI come from the germline V gene. The CDR3 DNA reads TGTGCCAGCAGTCCCCGAGAGCGGGAGGGGGGCGTACGGTACTTC. Its protein is CASSPREREGGVRYF.

The chain has TRBV4-3 and TRBJ2-7; 8 positions match TRBD1. The CDR3 has 15 residues. Looked up from germline, CDR1 is LGHNA and CDR2 is YSLEER. The V gene end was trimmed by 0 bases and the J gene end by 4 bases; junction bases not matched to a gene: 5. CDR3: CASSQETGEWYEQYF. CDR3 DNA: TGCGCCAGCAGCCAAGAGACAGGGGAGTGGTACGAGCAGTACTTC.

The rearrangement links TRBV28 to TRBJ1-1; possible D gene TRBD1, 6 bases. The CDR3 runs to 12 residues. V was clipped by 5 bases and J by 5 bases, with 9 bases between them. From germline, CDR1 is MDHEN and CDR2 SYDVKM. The CDR3 sequence is CASSQTGTEAFF. In nucleotides, the CDR3 is TGTGCCAGCAGTCAAACAGGGACTGAAGCTTTCTTT.

This chain uses TRBV29-1 with TRBJ2-2; the match to TRBD2 covers 7 bases. Germline CDR1 is SQVTM and CDR2 is ANQGSEA. V was clipped by 7 bases and J by 1 base; unmatched bases: 9. The length of the CDR3 is 15 residues. CDR3: CSAGTTSLNTGELFF. CDR3 nucleotides: TGCAGCGCGGGAACGACTAGCTTGAACACCGGGGAGCTGTTTTTT.

This chain uses TRBV27 with TRBJ2-2; 9 bases match TRBD2. The CDR3 has 18 residues. From germline, CDR1 is MNHEY and CDR2 SMNVEV (reference sequence). V shed 2 bases and J 6 bases; nucleotides not matched to a gene: 13. The CDR3 bases are TGTGCCAGCAGTTTAATGGGGGCGGGAGGGCCCGTTGCCGGGGAGCTGTTTTTT. This sequence encodes CASSLMGAGGPVAGELFF.

This clone occurred a few times. The chain employs TRBV4-1 and TRBJ2-7; maybe TRBD1 (7 bases). The CDR3 contains 15 residues. Germline CDR1 and CDR2: MGHRA and YSYEKL. Trimming pared 4 bases from V and 4 bases from J, leaving 17 bases between. CDR3 DNA: TGCGCCAGCAGCCGAGATGACAGGGAGGATTACGAGCAGTACTTC. Protein: CASSRDDREDYEQYF.

The gene calls are TRBV9 and TRBJ1-5, with TRBD1 identical over 10 bases. The CDR3 is 14 residues long. J gave up 5 bases and V 4 bases, and 3 bases lay outside the gene matches. The germline V gene has CDR1 SGDLS and CDR2 YYNGEE. The CDR3 DNA sequence: TGTGCCAGCAGCTTGACAGGGGGCGATCAGCCCCAGCATTTT. It is translated as CASSLTGGDQPQHF.